This T cell receptor (beta chain) stems from a study of OX40 agonist ivuxolimab in advanced cancers. Study outcomes and limitations: Dose levels from 0.1 to 3.0 mg/kg saw CD4+ and CD8+ blood T cells expand clonally by week 6. In the expanded peripheral T cells, antigen specificity was never determined.

V was cut by 6 bases and J by 5 bases, with 7 bases left in between. The germline V gene encodes CDR1 MNHEY and CDR2 SMNVEV (reference sequence). The CDR3 loop spans 11 amino acids. The data were produced by immunoSEQ multiplex PCR, yet TCRdb's version contains in-frame clones alone and is incomplete. Of some 66,000 clones in the sample, roughly 80% were seen once. Of note for this clone: What it recognizes is unknown.

This sequence was found in an adult with an advanced solid tumor such as melanoma, head and neck, liver or kidney cancer. This material consisted of CD4+ or CD8+ T cells sorted from blood, taken in a trial of the OX40 agonist ivuxolimab. The chain combines TRBV27 with TRBJ1-2; D not resolved. CDR3 DNA: TGTGCCAGCAGCGAGGGATATGGCTACACCTTC. Protein: CASSEGYGYTF.